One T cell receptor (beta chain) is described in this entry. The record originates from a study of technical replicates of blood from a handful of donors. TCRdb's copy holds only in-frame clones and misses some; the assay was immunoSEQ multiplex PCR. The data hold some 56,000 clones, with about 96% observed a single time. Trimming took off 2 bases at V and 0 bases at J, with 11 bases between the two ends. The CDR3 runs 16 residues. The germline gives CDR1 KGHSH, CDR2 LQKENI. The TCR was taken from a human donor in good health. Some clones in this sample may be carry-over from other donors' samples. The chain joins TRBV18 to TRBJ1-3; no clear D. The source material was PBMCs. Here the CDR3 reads CASSPLSGSSGNTIYF. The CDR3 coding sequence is TGTGCCAGCTCACCATTATCCGGTAGCTCTGGAAACACCATATATTTT.